A selection of T cell receptor beta chains follows, all from one sample in a study of cytomegalovirus exposure and HLA in healthy donors. Only in-frame clones appear in the TCRdb table, and some are missing; sequencing was by immunoSEQ multiplex PCR. The sample yields about 95,000 clones, around 79% seen once. Sequenced sample: PBMCs. These receptors all come from a woman in her 40s in good health and CMV-seronegative. CDR3s include the opening cysteine and the closing phenylalanine or tryptophan. D genes are given only for firm matches. Some rows have no size entry. The others give once, few or many, or a class for an expanded clone.

abundance: few; d_gene: NA; j_gene: TRBJ1-2; v_gene: TRBV10-3; CDR3aa: CAITPVASNYGYTF; CDR3nt: TGTGCCATCACCCCCGTTGCGTCTAACTATGGCTACACCTTC
abundance: NA; d_gene: TRBD1; j_gene: TRBJ2-1; v_gene: TRBV13; CDR3aa: CASILGTGINEQFF; CDR3nt: TGTGCCAGCATACTCGGGACAGGCATCAATGAGCAGTTCTTC
abundance: NA; d_gene: NA; j_gene: TRBJ2-4; v_gene: TRBV6-1; CDR3aa: CASREQGSGKNIQYF; CDR3nt: TGTGCCAGCAGGGAACAGGGTTCGGGCAAAAACATTCAGTACTTC
abundance: NA; d_gene: TRBD2; j_gene: TRBJ2-1; v_gene: TRBV7-3; CDR3aa: CASSLIGAGLSSNEQFF; CDR3nt: TGTGCCAGCAGCTTAATTGGAGCGGGGCTAAGTTCCAATGAGCAGTTCTTC
abundance: NA; d_gene: TRBD1; j_gene: TRBJ1-2; v_gene: TRBV9; CDR3aa: CASSEGDRGTYGYTF; CDR3nt: TGTGCCAGCAGCGAGGGGGACAGGGGCACCTATGGCTACACCTTC
abundance: NA; d_gene: TRBD1; j_gene: TRBJ1-2; v_gene: TRBV6-5; CDR3aa: CATTPGTGTIYGYTF; CDR3nt: TGTGCCACCACTCCCGGGACAGGGACGATCTATGGCTACACCTTC
abundance: NA; d_gene: NA; j_gene: TRBJ1-1; v_gene: TRBV5-4; CDR3aa: CASSFDGTEAFF; CDR3nt: TGTGCCAGCAGCTTTGACGGGACTGAAGCTTTCTTT
abundance: once; d_gene: NA; j_gene: TRBJ1-2; v_gene: TRBV6-1; CDR3aa: CASSDGRSSGGYTF; CDR3nt: TGTGCCAGCAGTGACGGACGGTCGTCGGGAGGCTACACCTTC
abundance: NA; d_gene: NA; j_gene: TRBJ1-5; v_gene: TRBV18; CDR3aa: CASSPLGQASQPQHF; CDR3nt: TGTGCCAGCTCACCATTGGGGCAGGCATCTCAGCCCCAGCATTTT
abundance: NA; d_gene: TRBD2; j_gene: TRBJ2-7; v_gene: TRBV7-2; CDR3aa: CASSLDSGGVGQYF; CDR3nt: TGTGCCAGCAGCTTAGATAGCGGGGGGGTTGGGCAGTACTTC
abundance: NA; d_gene: NA; j_gene: TRBJ1-6; v_gene: TRBV11-2; CDR3aa: CASSPVEGGNNSPLHF; CDR3nt: TGTGCCAGCAGCCCCGTGGAGGGAGGTAATAATTCACCCCTCCACTTT
abundance: NA; d_gene: TRBD1; j_gene: TRBJ1-4; v_gene: TRBV9; CDR3aa: CASSRGGAGEKLFF; CDR3nt: TGTGCCAGCAGTCGAGGGGGCGCGGGTGAAAAACTGTTTTTT
abundance: NA; d_gene: TRBD1; j_gene: TRBJ2-1; v_gene: TRBV5-1; CDR3aa: CASSLGLGQGHYNEQFF; CDR3nt: TGCGCCAGCAGCTTGGGACTTGGACAGGGGCACTACAATGAGCAGTTCTTC
abundance: once; d_gene: NA; j_gene: TRBJ1-2; v_gene: TRBV4-1; CDR3aa: CASSTRLGTARSNYGYTF; CDR3nt: TGCGCCAGCAGCACGAGGCTCGGGACTGCCCGATCTAACTATGGCTACACCTTC
abundance: NA; d_gene: NA; j_gene: TRBJ2-7; v_gene: TRBV13; CDR3aa: CASSLGSAAYEQYF; CDR3nt: TGTGCCAGCAGCTTGGGCTCAGCAGCCTACGAGCAGTACTTC
abundance: once; d_gene: TRBD1; j_gene: TRBJ2-1; v_gene: TRBV4-3; CDR3aa: CASSQEQGAPETSYNEQFF; CDR3nt: TGCGCCAGCAGCCAAGAACAGGGGGCCCCCGAAACCTCCTACAATGAGCAGTTCTTC
abundance: NA; d_gene: TRBD1; j_gene: TRBJ1-6; v_gene: TRBV9; CDR3aa: CASSPQQGKNGPLHF; CDR3nt: TGTGCCAGCAGCCCTCAACAGGGGAAAAACGGCCCCCTCCACTTT
abundance: once; d_gene: TRBD2; j_gene: TRBJ2-3; v_gene: TRBV9; CDR3aa: CASSPGTSGDTQYF; CDR3nt: TGTGCCAGCAGCCCCGGGACTAGCGGAGATACGCAGTATTTT
abundance: NA; d_gene: TRBD1; j_gene: TRBJ1-1; v_gene: TRBV6-6; CDR3aa: CASSWGQANTEAFF; CDR3nt: TGTGCCAGCAGTTGGGGACAGGCAAACACTGAAGCTTTCTTT
abundance: NA; d_gene: TRBD1; j_gene: TRBJ1-2; v_gene: TRBV7-2; CDR3aa: CASSPGQSYGYTF; CDR3nt: TGTGCCAGCAGCCCGGGACAGTCCTATGGCTACACCTTC
abundance: NA; d_gene: NA; j_gene: TRBJ1-1; v_gene: TRBV5-1; CDR3aa: CASSSAGVGNTEAFF; CDR3nt: TGCGCCAGCAGCTCCGCAGGGGTGGGGAACACTGAAGCTTTCTTT
abundance: few; d_gene: NA; j_gene: TRBJ1-1; v_gene: TRBV15; CDR3aa: CATSRDGRGAGNTEAFF; CDR3nt: TGTGCCACCAGCAGAGATGGGAGGGGCGCAGGAAACACTGAAGCTTTCTTT
abundance: few; d_gene: NA; j_gene: TRBJ2-5; v_gene: TRBV6-6; CDR3aa: CASSETGLETQYF; CDR3nt: TGTGCCAGCAGTGAGACGGGACTAGAGACCCAGTACTTC
abundance: NA; d_gene: NA; j_gene: TRBJ2-2; v_gene: TRBV7-9; CDR3aa: CASSLERRGALRSF; CDR3nt: TGTGCCAGCAGCTTAGAACGACGGGGGGCGCTCCGTTCTTTT
abundance: NA; d_gene: NA; j_gene: TRBJ1-2; v_gene: TRBV30; CDR3aa: CAWSSVGAYGYTF; CDR3nt: TGTGCCTGGAGTAGTGTAGGGGCCTATGGCTACACCTTC
abundance: NA; d_gene: TRBD2; j_gene: TRBJ2-3; v_gene: TRBV4-1; CDR3aa: CASSQEGQRGGADTQYF; CDR3nt: TGCGCCAGCAGCCAAGAGGGTCAGCGGGGGGGTGCAGATACGCAGTATTTT
abundance: NA; d_gene: TRBD1; j_gene: TRBJ1-2; v_gene: TRBV5-1; CDR3aa: CASSLEGDRGDYGYTF; CDR3nt: TGCGCCAGCAGCTTGGAAGGGGACAGGGGCGACTATGGCTACACCTTC
abundance: NA; d_gene: TRBD1; j_gene: TRBJ2-1; v_gene: TRBV6-1; CDR3aa: CASRWTGGNEQFF; CDR3nt: TGTGCCAGCAGGTGGACAGGGGGCAATGAGCAGTTCTTC
abundance: NA; d_gene: TRBD1; j_gene: TRBJ2-7; v_gene: TRBV5-6; CDR3aa: CASSDRWTGEDYEQYF; CDR3nt: TGTGCCAGCAGCGACCGTTGGACAGGGGAAGACTACGAGCAGTACTTC
abundance: NA; d_gene: NA; j_gene: TRBJ2-7; v_gene: TRBV6-5; CDR3aa: CASSYVRGNEQYF; CDR3nt: TGTGCCAGCAGTTACGTTCGGGGGAACGAGCAGTACTTC
abundance: few; d_gene: NA; j_gene: TRBJ1-3; v_gene: TRBV27; CDR3aa: CASSLGGKGNTIYF; CDR3nt: TGTGCCAGCAGTTTAGGAGGGAAGGGAAACACCATATATTTT
abundance: NA; d_gene: NA; j_gene: TRBJ2-7; v_gene: TRBV7-9; CDR3aa: CASTRQDRDEQYF; CDR3nt: TGTGCCAGCACCCGACAGGACCGGGACGAGCAGTACTTC
abundance: NA; d_gene: TRBD1; j_gene: TRBJ1-1; v_gene: TRBV19; CDR3aa: CASSPPQARTRTGEAFF; CDR3nt: TGTGCCAGTAGTCCACCTCAGGCCCGAACTAGGACAGGTGAAGCTTTCTTT
abundance: NA; d_gene: NA; j_gene: TRBJ2-3; v_gene: TRBV4-2; CDR3aa: CASSQGSDSDTQYF; CDR3nt: TGTGCCAGCAGCCAAGGCAGCGACTCAGATACGCAGTATTTT
abundance: NA; d_gene: TRBD1; j_gene: TRBJ2-3; v_gene: TRBV5-1; CDR3aa: CASSSGQGGTDTQYF; CDR3nt: TGCGCCAGCAGCTCTGGACAGGGCGGCACAGATACGCAGTATTTT
abundance: NA; d_gene: NA; j_gene: TRBJ1-2; v_gene: TRBV18; CDR3aa: CASSPFVDSYYGYTF; CDR3nt: TGTGCCAGCTCACCATTTGTCGACAGCTACTATGGCTACACCTTC
abundance: NA; d_gene: NA; j_gene: TRBJ2-2; v_gene: TRBV29-1; CDR3aa: CSVESDTGELFF; CDR3nt: TGCAGCGTTGAATCCGACACCGGGGAGCTGTTTTTT
abundance: few; d_gene: NA; j_gene: TRBJ2-6; v_gene: TRBV5-5; CDR3aa: CASSLSSSGANVLTF; CDR3nt: TGTGCCAGCAGCTTGTCTAGCTCTGGGGCCAACGTCCTGACTTTC
abundance: once; d_gene: NA; j_gene: TRBJ2-1; v_gene: TRBV18; CDR3aa: CASSPGGTHDEQFF; CDR3nt: TGTGCCAGCTCACCCGGGGGGACACATGATGAGCAGTTCTTC
abundance: NA; d_gene: TRBD2; j_gene: TRBJ2-7; v_gene: TRBV7-3; CDR3aa: CASSLQGTSNWDEQYF; CDR3nt: TGTGCCAGCAGCTTACAGGGGACTAGTAACTGGGACGAGCAGTACTTC
abundance: NA; d_gene: NA; j_gene: TRBJ2-7; v_gene: TRBV7-6; CDR3aa: CASSTGNGYEQYF; CDR3nt: TGTGCCAGCAGCACAGGGAACGGCTACGAGCAGTACTTC
abundance: few; d_gene: NA; j_gene: TRBJ1-2; v_gene: TRBV10-3; CDR3aa: CAISGDTIYYGYTF; CDR3nt: TGTGCCATCAGTGGGGACACTATATACTATGGCTACACCTTC
abundance: NA; d_gene: NA; j_gene: TRBJ2-3; v_gene: TRBV27; CDR3aa: CASRSPLGAPDTQYF; CDR3nt: TGTGCCAGCAGGTCCCCCCTGGGGGCCCCAGATACGCAGTATTTT